The 26 T cell receptor beta chains below come from one sample, sequenced in a study of blood T cell repertoires in COVID-19. Sequenced by immunoSEQ multiplex PCR; TCRdb stores in-frame clones only, minus some. Of 310,000 or so clones listed, 75% to 90% were seen once; the top ten hold roughly 2.2%. Sequencing was carried out using peripheral blood. These receptors came from a woman between 45 and 65 years old who had recovered from COVID-19.

A few counts support this clone. V and J are TRBV9 and TRBJ2-1; 11 bases are a match to TRBD2. Germline V gives CDR1 SGDLS, CDR2 YYNGEE. This CDR3 spans 14 amino acids. V gave up 9 bases and J gave up 9 bases; unmatched junction bases: 11. CDR3: CATSGLAVDGEQFF. The CDR3 nucleotides read TGTGCCACCTCGGGACTAGCGGTGGACGGTGAGCAGTTCTTC. The whole variable domain, remainder taken from reference TRBV9 and TRBJ2-1, is DSGVTQTPKHLITATGQRVTLRCSPRSGDLSVYWYQQSLDQGLQFLIQYYNGEERAKGNILERFSAQQFPDLHSELNLSSLELGDSALYFCATSGLAVDGEQFFGPGTRLTVL.

The chain combines TRBV7-3 with TRBJ2-1; TRBD2 matches 8 bases. The J segment lost 1 base and the V segment lost 5 bases, leaving 7 bases of the junction unmatched. CDR1 SGHTA and CDR2 FQGTGA come from the germline V gene. The CDR3 contains 16 residues. The CDR3 loop reads CASSRVAGFSYNEQFF. The CDR3 DNA reads as TGTGCCAGCAGCCGCGTAGCGGGATTTTCCTACAATGAGCAGTTCTTC.

The table lists this clone with a few counts. Other DNA sequences in the sample encode the same CDR3. This chain joins TRBV19 and TRBJ2-1; D is unresolved. V shed 1 base and J shed 4 bases, with 5 bases lying between them. Germline V gene lookup returns CDR1 LNHDA and CDR2 SQIVND (reference sequence). This CDR3 region has 13 residues. CDR3 nucleotides: TGTGCCAGTAGTATAGGTCTATACAATGAGCAGTTCTTC. The encoded protein is CASSIGLYNEQFF.

V usage is TRBV5-6 and J usage is TRBJ1-3, with D perhaps matching TRBD1 (5 bases). The germline gives CDR1 SGHDT, CDR2 YYEEEE. The ends were cut back, 3 bases at V and 2 bases at J, with 9 bases in the middle. This CDR3 region has 14 residues. The CDR3, as DNA: TGTGCCAGCAGCTGGGGGGTAGCTGGAAACACCATATATTTT. Amino acid sequence: CASSWGVAGNTIYF.

The chain couples TRBV30 to TRBJ2-3; TRBD2 matches 16 bases. The length of the CDR3 is 14 residues. The germline gives CDR1 GTSNPN, CDR2 SVGIG (reference sequence). Germline trimming cut 3 bases from V and 15 bases from J; bases unmatched to any gene: 9. In nucleotides, the CDR3 is TGTGCCTGGAGACCCGGGACTAGCGGGAGGGCCGGATATTTT. Amino acid sequence: CAWRPGTSGRAGYF.

The CDR3 coding sequence is TGTGCCAGCAGCCCCGGACTAGCCCGATCCAGGTGGGGGGGTAATGAGCAGTTCTTC. This translates into CASSPGLARSRWGGNEQFF. The chain carries TRBV7-2 and TRBJ2-1; 8 bases are shared with TRBD2. The CDR3 length is 19 residues. The J segment lost 7 bases and the V segment lost 5 bases, leaving 22 bases of the junction unmatched. Germline CDR1 SGHTA, CDR2 FQGNSA.

The rearrangement links TRBV6-5 to TRBJ1-6, with TRBD1 matching 7 bases. V lost 0 bases to trimming and J lost 7 bases; unmatched junction nucleotides: 6. The germline V gene has CDR1 MNHEY and CDR2 SVGAGI. CDR3 length equals 16 residues. As DNA, the CDR3 is TGTGCCAGCAGTTACTCCCGAGCAGGGGGAAATTCACCCCTCCACTTT. Translating gives CASSYSRAGGNSPLHF.

CDR3 DNA sequence: TGTGCCAGCAGTTACTCCTTCTACAATGAGCAGTTCTTC. Its translation: CASSYSFYNEQFF. The V call is TRBV6-5, the J call TRBJ2-1; no definite D call. V gave up 0 bases and J gave up 3 bases, with 3 bases separating them. The CDR3 has 13 amino acids. The germline gives CDR1 MNHEY, CDR2 SVGAGI.

The V and J genes are TRBV2 and TRBJ1-5; tentative D call: TRBD1 (5 bases). Germline-derived CDR1 and CDR2 are SNHLY and FYNNEI. Trimming cost V 5 bases and J 0 bases, with 11 bases left between them. There are 15 residues in the CDR3. CDR3 DNA: TGTGCCAGCAGTTACGGACAATCTAGCAATCAGCCCCAGCATTTT. It codes for CASSYGQSSNQPQHF.

This chain uses TRBV5-5 with TRBJ2-5; D remains unclear. The V end was cut by 4 bases, the J end by 3 bases, with 7 bases between. CDR1 is SGHKS, CDR2 YYEKEE, per germline (reference sequence). The CDR3 totals 12 residues. CDR3 loop: CASSDIEETQYF. The CDR3 nucleotides read TGTGCCAGCAGCGACATTGAAGAGACCCAGTACTTC.

V is TRBV18 and J is TRBJ2-1; 11 bases fit TRBD2. CDR3 size: 17 residues. Germline CDR1 KGHSH, CDR2 LQKENI. V lost 0 bases and J lost 8; bases outside the gene matches: 9. The CDR3 is CASSPPVAGGLIHEQFF. The CDR3 DNA reads as TGTGCCAGCTCACCACCGGTAGCGGGGGGGCTAATTCATGAGCAGTTCTTC. Using reference TRBV18 and TRBJ2-1 for the parts outside the CDR3, the full variable domain is NAGVMQNPRHLVRRRGQEARLRCSPMKGHSHVYWYRQLPEEGLKFMVYLQKENIIDESGMPKERFSAEFPKEGPSILRIQQVVRGDSAAYFCASSPPVAGGLIHEQFFGPGTRLTVL.

To note about this clone: Other DNA sequences within the sample encode an identical CDR3. The chain carries TRBV9 and TRBJ2-1, with 10 positions matching TRBD1. Germline CDR1 reads SGDLS; CDR2 reads YYNGEE. Trimming cost V 0 bases and J 7 bases; bases outside gene matches: 4. The CDR3 has 15 residues. In DNA, the CDR3 is TGTGCCAGCAGCGTAGGGACAGGGGGACGGAATGAGCAGTTCTTC. Its translation: CASSVGTGGRNEQFF.

The genes are TRBV3-1 (or the pseudogene TRBV3-2) and TRBJ1-2; D remains ambiguous. The CDR3 runs to 14 residues. Trimming removed 0 bases at V and 4 bases at J, with 9 bases between. Germline V gene sequence: CDR1 LGHDT, CDR2 YNNKEL (reference sequence). The CDR3 DNA reads as TGTGCCAGCAGCCAAGACGGAGCAGTCTATGGCTACACCTTC. Translated, it gives CASSQDGAVYGYTF.

The sample holds many counts of this clone. The CDR3: CASIGGVRAWNSPLHF. The CDR3 DNA sequence: TGTGCCAGCATTGGCGGGGTCAGGGCCTGGAATTCACCCCTCCACTTT. This chain links TRBV2 with TRBJ1-6; TRBD1 might be the D (5 bases). Trimming pared 7 bases from V and 7 bases from J, leaving 20 bases between. This CDR3 contains 16 residues. CDR1 is SNHLY, CDR2 FYNNEI, per germline.

The CDR3 coding sequence is TGTGCCAGCAGCTTGGAGGGACAGCTTAGGTATGCTGAGCAGTTCTTC. This codes for CASSLEGQLRYAEQFF. The chain employs TRBV5-6 and TRBJ2-1, with TRBD1 matching over 7 bases. Germline trimming cut 0 bases from V and 9 bases from J; bases unmatched to any gene: 12. The CDR3 runs to 16 residues. Germline V gives CDR1 SGHDT, CDR2 YYEEEE.

This chain uses TRBV4-3 with TRBJ1-1; tentative D call: TRBD1 (5 bases). CDR1 and CDR2 (germline): LGHNA, YSLEER. V lost 1 base and J 3 bases, leaving 12 bases between the germline ends. The CDR3 consists of 15 residues. The chain's CDR3 is CASSQGGGRDTEAFF. The CDR3 coding sequence is TGCGCCAGCAGCCAAGGCGGGGGTCGGGACACTGAAGCTTTCTTT.

V gene TRBV5-1 combines with J gene TRBJ1-2; TRBD1 aligns across 11 bases. This CDR3 contains 14 residues. The trim removed 4 bases at V and 6 bases at J, leaving 5 bases unmatched. The germline CDR1 and CDR2 sequences are SGHRS and YFSETQ. CDR3 nucleotide sequence: TGCGCCAGCAGCCGGACAGGGGGCGCGGATGGCTACACCTTC. Translation gives CASSRTGGADGYTF.

This chain connects TRBV5-1 to TRBJ2-4; no firm D call. The CDR3 sequence is 14 residues long. The V gene's germline CDR1 is SGHRS and CDR2 YFSETQ. Trimming removed 4 bases at V and 0 bases at J, with 8 bases between. CDR3 DNA sequence: TGCGCCAGCAGCATTGACTTAGCCAAAAACATTCAGTACTTC. Translation: CASSIDLAKNIQYF.

The chain employs TRBV19 and TRBJ2-2; D is possibly TRBD1 (5 bases). CDR3 length: 15 amino acids. The germline gives CDR1 LNHDA, CDR2 SQIVND (reference sequence). Trimming stripped 6 bases from V and 5 bases from J, with 16 bases between. CDR3 residues: CASRRQTQVTGELFF. The CDR3 nucleotides read TGTGCCAGTAGAAGGCAGACACAGGTTACCGGGGAGCTGTTTTTT.

CDR3 amino acids: CASSLGPTGGIYGYTF. CDR3 bases: TGTGCCAGCAGCTTAGGTCCCACAGGGGGGATCTATGGCTACACCTTC. This chain uses TRBV7-9 with TRBJ1-2; TRBD1 aligns across 8 bases. V lost 1 base to trimming and J lost 4 bases; unmatched junction nucleotides: 8. Germline V gene sequence: CDR1 SEHNR, CDR2 FQNEAQ (reference sequence). The CDR3 sequence is 16 residues long.

A word on this clone: A junction end diverges from the germline sequence, so it may reflect a read error. The V and J genes are TRBV28 and TRBJ2-7; 9 nucleotides agree with TRBD1. This CDR3 has 12 amino acids. From germline, CDR1 is MDHEN and CDR2 SYDVKM. The chain's CDR3 is CASSALRDRVTF. CDR3 in DNA: TGTGCCAGCAGTGCCCTCCGGGACAGGGTCACTTTC.

The chain has TRBV27 and TRBJ1-2; TRBD1 is a possible D gene (5 bases). The CDR3 spans 13 residues. Per germline, CDR1 MNHEY and CDR2 SMNVEV (reference sequence). V lost 2 bases and J lost 7, with 11 bases in between. The CDR3 nucleotides read TGTGCCAGCAGTTTAGTCTCGGGGGTTGGCTACACCTTC. This gives the protein CASSLVSGVGYTF.

V gene TRBV7-2 combines with J gene TRBJ2-1, with unresolved D. Germline V gene data show CDR1 as SGHTA and CDR2 as FQGNSA. CDR3 size: 13 residues. V was cut by 6 bases and J by 0 bases, with 6 bases left in between. The CDR3: CASRRNSYNEQFF. The CDR3 DNA is TGTGCCAGCAGGCGAAACTCCTACAATGAGCAGTTCTTC.

V gene TRBV27 combines with J gene TRBJ1-2; unclear D gene. Germline V lookup: CDR1 MNHEY, CDR2 SMNVEV (reference sequence). Trimming cost V 0 bases and J 4 bases, with 6 bases left between them. This CDR3 is built from 13 residues. The CDR3 here is CASSLSFGYGYTF. CDR3 sequence (DNA): TGTGCCAGCAGTTTATCGTTCGGCTATGGCTACACCTTC.

The V and J genes are TRBV29-1 and TRBJ2-2; 8 nucleotides match TRBD2. This CDR3 has 15 amino acids. CDR1 is SQVTM, CDR2 ANQGSEA, per germline. V trimming: 5 bases; J trimming: 0 bases; junction bases outside the gene matches: 5. This CDR3 reads CSVSGRGPNTGELFF. CDR3 sequence (DNA): TGCAGCGTTTCCGGGAGGGGTCCGAACACCGGGGAGCTGTTTTTT.

V usage is TRBV2 and J usage is TRBJ2-1; TRBD2 agrees at 7 bases. The CDR3 covers 13 residues. Germline CDR1 is SNHLY and CDR2 is FYNNEI. The ends lost 6 bases at V and 15 bases at J; junction bases unmatched: 14. The CDR3 is CASRGDYLGATFF. The CDR3 coding sequence is TGTGCCAGCAGAGGGGACTACCTGGGAGCCACGTTCTTC.